Each of the 8 T cell receptor beta chains below was sequenced from the same sample in a study of blood T cell repertoires in COVID-19 (dated by TCRdb to between 2020 and 2021). The library was obtained by the immunoSEQ multiplex PCR assay. The table comes from immuneACCESS by way of TCRdb, which keeps in-frame sequences with V and J called. Part of the clones is missing from these tables; in studies checked, under half for an unresolved V gene and the rest for unknown reasons. Within this sample are hundreds of thousands of clones, with 86% of them counted one time only. About 1.7% of the sample goes to the ten largest clones. The sample was PBMCs or T cells enriched from blood (not recorded which). All receptors come from a man aged 35-49 years who had recovered from COVID-19.

The rearrangement uses TRBV14 and TRBJ1-2; D gene ambiguous. Per germline, CDR1 SGHDN and CDR2 FVKESK. The V end was cut by 1 base, the J end by 4 bases, with 10 bases between. The CDR3 runs 14 residues. CDR3 in DNA: TGTGCCAGCAGCCAAGCGGGTTCCAGCTATGGCTACACCTTC. The encoded protein is CASSQAGSSYGYTF.

The count of this clone is one. This CDR3 reads CASSLGREASYEQYF. CDR3 nucleotides: TGTGCCAGCAGTTTGGGGCGGGAGGCATCCTACGAGCAGTACTTC. The chain links TRBV28 to TRBJ2-7; TRBD2 matches 8 bases. Losses at the gene ends were 3 bases for V and 1 base for J; bases not matched to a gene: 5. This CDR3 comprises 15 residues. Germline CDR1 and CDR2: MDHEN and SYDVKM.

The rearrangement uses TRBV14 and TRBJ1-2; 9 nucleotides line up with TRBD1. Per the germline V gene, CDR1 is SGHDN and CDR2 is FVKESK. CDR3 size: 16 residues. The junction had 8 bases not matched to a gene; V was cut back by 1 base and J by 5 bases. CDR3 sequence reads: CASSQGLDRGVYGYTF. CDR3 DNA: TGTGCCAGCAGCCAAGGGCTGGACAGGGGAGTGTATGGCTACACCTTC.

This rearrangement joins TRBV30 to TRBJ1-1; 7 bases are shared with TRBD1. Germline-derived CDR1 and CDR2 are GTSNPN and SVGIG (reference sequence). After removal of 2 bases from V and 4 bases from J, the junction contained 4 bases not matched to a gene. The CDR3 is 13 amino acids. CDR3 coding DNA: TGTGCCTGGAGTAAGAACAGGGGCACTGAAGCTTTCTTT. Encoded protein: CAWSKNRGTEAFF.

The chain carries TRBV7-2 and TRBJ1-6; 7 positions agree with TRBD1. With V trimmed by 3 bases and J by 7 bases, 6 bases remained unmatched. This CDR3 region has 15 residues. The germline V gene has CDR1 SGHTA and CDR2 FQGNSA. The DNA for the CDR3 is TGTGCCAGCAGCTTCCGGACAGGCTTAAATTCACCCCTCCACTTT. It yields the protein CASSFRTGLNSPLHF.

The chain carries TRBV9 and TRBJ2-7, with 9 nucleotides matching TRBD2. The ends lost 4 bases at V and 4 bases at J; junction bases unmatched: 3. Germline V gene lookup returns CDR1 SGDLS and CDR2 YYNGEE. This CDR3 is 13 amino acids long. CDR3 bases: TGTGCCAGCAGCCCGCGGGGGGGGTACGAGCAGTACTTC. This codes for CASSPRGGYEQYF.

The rearrangement joins TRBV6-6 to TRBJ2-5; 12 positions match TRBD1. Germline loops: CDR1 MNHNY, CDR2 SVGAGI (reference sequence). The length of the CDR3 is 14 residues. With V trimmed by 6 bases and J by 5 bases, 4 bases remained unmatched. The DNA of the CDR3 is TGTGCCAGCAGCCTGGGACAGGGGGCTGAGACCCAGTACTTC. It yields the protein CASSLGQGAETQYF.

This clone was recorded once. The genes are TRBV18 and TRBJ1-6; D not resolved. Germline CDR1 reads KGHSH; CDR2 reads LQKENI. This CDR3 has 18 residues. Trimming shortened V by 6 bases and J by 5 bases, and 23 bases separated the two germline ends. The CDR3 is CASSLLVVEETNNSPLHF. The DNA of the CDR3 is TGTGCCAGCTCCCTCTTGGTCGTCGAGGAAACTAATAATTCACCCCTCCACTTT.